This record looks at one T cell receptor (beta chain) sequence and its context. V gave up 7 bases and J gave up 0 bases, with 16 bases separating them. The CDR3 is 15 amino acids. Germline CDR1 reads MNHNY; CDR2 reads SVGAGI (reference sequence). The data stem from a study of blood T cell repertoires in COVID-19. Across the whole study: Samples of COVID-19 (acute and convalescent) were obtained from the United States, Italy and Spain. PBMCs, B-cell-depleted T cells, or T cells were the source of the cDNA or gDNA that made up the material.

Method: immunoSEQ multiplex PCR; TCRdb's copy keeps in-frame clones and lacks some. The top ten hold around 2.1% of the sample, which has approximately 270,000 clones, around nine tenths seen once. Sequenced material: peripheral blood. The chain recombines TRBV6-6 with TRBJ2-7; D may be TRBD2 (5 bases). This clonotype was obtained from a middle-aged man with acute or convalescent COVID-19. The CDR3 is CASKYGDPSSYEQYF. The DNA for the CDR3 is TGTGCCAGCAAATACGGGGATCCGAGCTCCTACGAGCAGTACTTC.